This T cell receptor (beta chain) came from a study of PD-L1 blockade in urothelial cancer. Repertoires were generated with immunoSEQ multiplex PCR, while TCRdb's copy carries only in-frame clones and drops some. The data hold around 51,000 clones, with 75% to 90% observed a single time. Germline lookup yields CDR1 SGHRS and CDR2 YFSETQ. Germline trimming cut 0 bases from V and 2 bases from J; bases unmatched to any gene: 10. The CDR3 extends over 17 amino acids. The specimen comprised PBMCs, sampled around atezolizumab (anti-PD-L1) treatment. The origin of this receptor is a man in his sixties with urothelial cancer. The chain recombines TRBV5-1 with TRBJ1-1; TRBD1 matches at 7 bases. Here the CDR3 reads CASSLEPWPGGNTEAFF. The CDR3 bases are TGCGCCAGCAGCTTGGAGCCTTGGCCAGGGGGAAACACTGAAGCTTTCTTT.